Listed here are 27 T cell receptor beta chains from one sample, sequenced in a study of cytomegalovirus exposure and HLA in healthy donors. PCR involved 60 Vbeta and 13 Jbeta primers. Only in-frame clones appear in the TCRdb table, and some are missing; sequencing was by immunoSEQ multiplex PCR. The sample lists about 110,000 clones, roughly 68% occurring once. The sequenced sample was PBMCs. These receptors were obtained from a woman aged 25-40 years in good health and CMV-seronegative.

V gene TRBV4-1 combines with J gene TRBJ1-2; 8 positions match TRBD1. V lost 4 bases, J lost 4 bases, and 8 bases stayed unmatched. Per the germline V gene, CDR1 is MGHRA and CDR2 is YSYEKL. CDR3 length: 15 residues. The CDR3 loop is CASSLDRVNSYGYTF. The CDR3 DNA follows: TGCGCCAGCAGCCTGGACAGGGTAAATTCCTATGGCTACACCTTC.

This clone was observed once. The rearrangement links TRBV5-1 to TRBJ2-7; perhaps TRBD1 as D (5 bases). This CDR3 contains 14 residues. Germline CDR1 is SGHRS and CDR2 is YFSETQ. V lost 5 bases and J lost 4, with 16 bases in between. Here the CDR3 reads CASSWGRGRYEQYF. CDR3 bases: TGCGCCAGCAGTTGGGGCCGTGGAAGGTACGAGCAGTACTTC.

In its sample, this clone was seen a few times. The V call is TRBV6-5, the J call TRBJ1-1, with 7 bases aligning to TRBD1. V lost 6 bases, J lost 4 bases, and 2 bases stayed unmatched. Germline V gives CDR1 MNHEY, CDR2 SVGAGI. The CDR3 spans 12 residues. The CDR3 DNA reads as TGTGCCAGCAGCCAGGGGGGCACTGAAGCTTTCTTT. This translates into CASSQGGTEAFF.

This clone was seen just once. This chain joins TRBV6-1 and TRBJ2-7; perhaps TRBD1 as D (6 bases). The germline CDR1 and CDR2 sequences are MNHNS and SASEGT. The CDR3 sequence is 13 residues long. Trimming removed 4 bases at V and 2 bases at J, with 9 bases between. In DNA, the CDR3 is TGTGCCAGCAGTGCCTCAGGGGCCTACGAGCAGTACTTC. The encoded protein is CASSASGAYEQYF.

In regard to this clone: This same CDR3 is encoded by further DNA sequences in the sample. V and J are TRBV10-3 and TRBJ1-1; possibly TRBD1 for D (5 bases). Germline lookup yields CDR1 ENHRY and CDR2 SYGVKD. The CDR3 consists of 14 residues. V lost 4 bases and J 3 bases, leaving 12 bases between the germline ends. The CDR3: CAISGRGSHTEAFF. In DNA form, the CDR3 reads TGTGCCATCAGTGGGAGGGGTTCGCACACTGAAGCTTTCTTT.

This chain links TRBV11-3 with TRBJ2-3; 14 bases match TRBD2. CDR3 length equals 16 residues. Trimming at V came to 5 bases and at J to 5 bases, leaving 6 bases not matched to a gene. In germline, CDR1 is SGHNT, CDR2 YENEEA. The CDR3 DNA is TGTGCCAGCAGCAGTGGGACTAGCGGGAGTGGAGATACGCAGTATTTT. Amino acid sequence: CASSSGTSGSGDTQYF.

V and J are TRBV28 and TRBJ2-7; D is perhaps TRBD2 (5 bases). This CDR3 is built from 14 residues. With 2 bases removed from V and 5 bases from J, the gap between germline ends came to 13 bases. CDR1 is MDHEN, CDR2 SYDVKM, per germline. The CDR3: CASSLGGSLNEQYF. The DNA of the CDR3 is TGTGCCAGCAGTTTAGGTGGGAGCCTGAACGAGCAGTACTTC.

This clone was observed a handful of times. V and J are TRBV5-6 and TRBJ2-7; possibly TRBD1 for D (6 bases). V was pared by 2 bases and J by 9 bases, with 18 bases between. The CDR3 length is 14 residues. Germline CDR1 SGHDT, CDR2 YYEEEE. CDR3 in DNA: TGTGCCAGCAGCTTTGGGACACAAGGGGTACGGCAGTACTTC. Its translation is CASSFGTQGVRQYF.

This chain joins TRBV5-1 and TRBJ2-5; TRBD2 agrees at 10 bases. J lost 5 bases, V lost 0 bases, and 10 bases had no gene match. This CDR3 is built from 17 residues. CDR1 SGHRS and CDR2 YFSETQ come from the germline V gene. CDR3 bases: TGCGCCAGCAGCTTGGGGAGGCTAGCGGGAGATAGGGAGACCCAGTACTTC. As protein: CASSLGRLAGDRETQYF.

The V gene is TRBV11-3, the J gene TRBJ2-2, with D maybe TRBD2 (5 bases). The CDR3 contains 16 residues. The V gene lost 5 bases and the J gene lost 5 bases, with 18 bases spanning the gap. CDR1 and CDR2 from the germline V gene are SGHNT and YENEEA. For the CDR3, the DNA is TGTGCCAGCAGCACCGGACTGTTAGGCGGTACCGGGGAGCTGTTTTTT. It yields the protein CASSTGLLGGTGELFF.

The chain is built from TRBV21-1 and TRBJ2-1; TRBD1, the D gene given by the table, was not confirmed from the DNA. TRBV21-1 corresponds to a pseudogene. The CDR3 length is 15 residues. The CDR3 protein is CASSRAGAPMNEQFF. CDR3 bases: TGTGCCAGCAGCAGGGCAGGGGCCCCCATGAATGAGCAGTTCTTC.

This clone was seen only once. V gene TRBV7-2 combines with J gene TRBJ2-5, with 7 positions matching TRBD1. Germline assignment: CDR1 SGHTA and CDR2 FQGNSA. This CDR3 comprises 14 residues. The V segment lost 0 bases and the J segment 5 bases; nucleotides outside the gene matches: 3. CDR3 DNA sequence: TGTGCCAGCAGCTTAGCAGGGGGCAGGGAGACCCAGTACTTC. This translates into CASSLAGGRETQYF.

The chain combines TRBV5-1 with TRBJ1-1; D is undetermined. V was trimmed by 4 bases and J by 3 bases, leaving 16 bases between them. The CDR3 is 15 amino acids. CDR1 is SGHRS, CDR2 YFSETQ, per germline. The CDR3 bases are TGCGCCAGCAGCACTCAAGGACTACCGGACACTGAAGCTTTCTTT. Residues: CASSTQGLPDTEAFF. Using reference TRBV5-1 and TRBJ1-1 for the parts outside the CDR3, the full variable domain is KAGVTQTPRYLIKTRGQQVTLSCSPISGHRSVSWYQQTPGQGLQFLFEYFSETQRNKGNFPGRFSGRQFSNSRSEMNVSTLELGDSALYLCASSTQGLPDTEAFFGQGTRLTVV.

This clone was observed a few times. The V call is TRBV2, the J call TRBJ2-6; D not resolved. V shed 4 bases and J shed 3 bases, with 7 bases lying between them. This CDR3 is 14 amino acids long. From germline, CDR1 is SNHLY and CDR2 FYNNEI. The CDR3, as DNA: TGTGCCAGCAGTGTAACAGTTGGGGCCAACGTCCTGACTTTC. Translation gives CASSVTVGANVLTF.

This clone came up a few times. This chain joins TRBV7-9 and TRBJ2-7; 7 bases align to TRBD2. CDR1 and CDR2 (germline): SEHNR, FQNEAQ (reference sequence). There are 18 residues in the CDR3. With 5 bases clipped from V and 0 bases from J, the junction kept 16 bases outside the gene matches. DNA for the CDR3: TGTGCCAGCAGCCGAGGAAGCGGGGCACTAGCCCCCTCCTACGAGCAGTACTTC. This encodes CASSRGSGALAPSYEQYF. The whole variable domain, remainder taken from reference TRBV7-9 and TRBJ2-7, is DTGVSQNPRHKITKRGQNVTFRCDPISEHNRLYWYRQTLGQGPEFLTYFQNEAQLEKSRLLSDRFSAERPKGSFSTLEIQRTEQGDSAMYLCASSRGSGALAPSYEQYFGPGTRLTVT.

CDR3 sequence: CASSEGGLINEQFF. As DNA, the CDR3 is TGCGCCAGCAGTGAAGGGGGCCTAATCAATGAGCAGTTCTTC. V is TRBV5-1 and J is TRBJ2-1; 7 bases match TRBD1. This CDR3 is built from 14 residues. Per the germline V gene, CDR1 is SGHRS and CDR2 is YFSETQ. V shed 5 bases, J shed 6 bases, and the junction held 8 bases outside the gene matches.

The chain couples TRBV4-3 to TRBJ2-2; TRBD2 agrees at 9 bases. CDR3 length: 18 amino acids. The germline V gene has CDR1 LGHNA and CDR2 YSLEER. The trim removed 0 bases at V and 6 bases at J, leaving 11 bases unmatched. The CDR3 here is CASSQDSRGGLGAGELFF. Here the CDR3 DNA reads TGCGCCAGCAGCCAAGATTCGCGGGGGGGACTAGGGGCCGGGGAGCTGTTTTTT.

This chain uses TRBV28 with TRBJ2-5, with TRBD1 as a possible D gene (5 bases). The V gene's germline CDR1 is MDHEN and CDR2 SYDVKM. This CDR3 region has 14 residues. V lost 5 bases and J lost 3, with 13 bases in between. The CDR3 spells CASSRSQGEETQYF. CDR3 DNA sequence: TGTGCCAGCAGTAGGTCTCAGGGCGAAGAGACCCAGTACTTC.

This rearrangement joins TRBV7-9 to TRBJ1-1; D gene unclear. Germline V gives CDR1 SEHNR, CDR2 FQNEAQ (reference sequence). The CDR3 extends over 13 amino acids. The V and J ends lost 4 bases and 4 bases respectively, with 10 bases between them. The CDR3 sequence: CASSSLRLTEAFF. The CDR3 coding sequence is TGTGCCAGCAGCTCCTTGAGGCTCACTGAAGCTTTCTTT.

CDR3 nucleotide sequence: TGTGCCAGCAGCTTGGAGGCGGGAGGGCCACGGGAGCAGTACTTC. This translates into CASSLEAGGPREQYF. The gene calls are TRBV5-4 and TRBJ2-7; 9 bases fit TRBD2. The CDR3 totals 15 residues. J gave up 7 bases and V 0 bases, and 8 bases lay outside the gene matches. Germline V gene data show CDR1 as SGHNT and CDR2 as YYREEE (reference sequence).

The chain combines TRBV4-3 with TRBJ1-4; maybe TRBD1 (5 bases). This CDR3 comprises 16 residues. CDR1 and CDR2 from the germline V gene are LGHNA and YSLEER. Between the trimmed V and J ends, which lost 3 bases and 0 bases, there was a span of 11 bases. CDR3 DNA sequence: TGCGCCAGCAGCCAGCAGACAGCTCCAACTAATGAAAAACTGTTTTTT. It encodes CASSQQTAPTNEKLFF.

Here the CDR3 reads CASSLNGNSYNEQFF. CDR3 DNA sequence: TGTGCCAGCAGTTTAAACGGGAACTCGTACAATGAGCAGTTCTTC. The chain is built from TRBV27 and TRBJ2-1; possibly TRBD2 for D (5 bases). Per the germline V gene, CDR1 is MNHEY and CDR2 is SMNVEV (reference sequence). Between the trimmed V and J ends, which lost 2 bases and 4 bases, there was a span of 12 bases. CDR3 length equals 15 residues.

The rearrangement links TRBV30 to TRBJ1-5, with 9 positions matching TRBD1. CDR3 length: 13 amino acids. V lost 7 bases, J lost 7 bases, and 8 bases stayed unmatched. Germline V gene data show CDR1 as GTSNPN and CDR2 as SVGIG (reference sequence). DNA of the CDR3: TGTGCCTTCTCGACAGGGGGGAGACAGCCCCAGCATTTT. Its translation is CAFSTGGRQPQHF.

The rearrangement joins TRBV5-8 to TRBJ1-5, with D hard to call. Looked up from germline, CDR1 is SGHTS and CDR2 is YDEGEE. Between the trimmed V and J ends, which lost 1 base and 1 base, there was a span of 9 bases. The CDR3 loop spans 15 amino acids. Here the CDR3 DNA reads TGTGCCAGCAGCTTGACGGGGATAAGCAATCAGCCCCAGCATTTT. Its translation is CASSLTGISNQPQHF.

The chain is built from TRBV5-4 and TRBJ2-2; the match to TRBD2 covers 9 bases. The CDR3 loop spans 15 amino acids. Unmatched junction bases numbered 5, after V lost 7 bases and J lost 1 base. Germline values: CDR1 SGHNT, CDR2 YYREEE (reference sequence). CDR3 DNA sequence: TGTGCCAGCGCACGCGGGGGGGAGAACACCGGGGAGCTGTTTTTT. Encoded protein: CASARGGENTGELFF.

This clone was detected only once. The V gene is TRBV7-9, the J gene TRBJ2-7, with 9 bases matching TRBD2. Trimming cost V 3 bases and J 4 bases; bases outside gene matches: 4. The CDR3 contains 14 residues. CDR1 and CDR2 from the germline V gene are SEHNR and FQNEAQ (reference sequence). CDR3 nucleotides: TGTGCCAGCAGCTTTAGCGGGAGTATTTACGAGCAGTACTTC. This gives the protein CASSFSGSIYEQYF.

This clone has only a few counts. The V call is TRBV28, the J call TRBJ1-1; 9 bases line up with TRBD1. Trimming removed 7 bases from V and 3 bases from J; junction bases left unmatched: 9. Germline CDR1 reads MDHEN; CDR2 reads SYDVKM. This CDR3 has 15 amino acids. The CDR3 DNA is TGTGCCAGCACCAACCCGGGACAGGGATACACTGAAGCTTTCTTT. Residues: CASTNPGQGYTEAFF.